These 22 T cell receptor beta chains share one sample of origin, sequenced in a study of technical replicates of blood from a handful of donors. Profiling relied on immunoSEQ multiplex PCR, and the TCRdb table lists in-frame clones only, not all of them. The table shows roughly 70,000 clones, with 94% occurring only once. Sequenced sample: T cells isolated from PBMCs. The receptors derive from a human donor in good health.

The table lists this clone with a count of one. The chain has TRBV18 and TRBJ2-1; 9 bases map to TRBD2. Trimming took 1 base from V and 0 from J; bases not matched to a gene: 7. The CDR3 is 18 amino acids. The germline V gene encodes CDR1 KGHSH and CDR2 LQKENI. The CDR3 sequence: CASSPRLAGLGSYNEQFF. DNA of the CDR3: TGTGCCAGCTCACCACGGCTAGCGGGATTAGGCTCCTACAATGAGCAGTTCTTC.

The chain couples TRBV7-9 to TRBJ2-7; 11 bases line up with TRBD1. Per germline, CDR1 SEHNR and CDR2 FQNEAQ (reference sequence). The CDR3 consists of 16 residues. V was pared by 5 bases and J by 5 bases, with 11 bases of the junction left unmatched. DNA of the CDR3: TGTGCCAGCAGCCAAACGACTGGACAGGGGGCACACGAGCAGTACTTC. It translates to CASSQTTGQGAHEQYF.

The rearrangement joins TRBV2 to TRBJ2-7; D gene uncertain. The CDR3 consists of 12 residues. Germline CDR1 is SNHLY and CDR2 is FYNNEI. V gave up 4 bases and J gave up 3 bases, with 7 bases separating them. The CDR3 is CASSVRHYEQYF. CDR3 coding DNA: TGTGCCAGCAGTGTCAGACACTACGAGCAGTACTTC.

The chain is built from TRBV11-2 and TRBJ2-5; 7 bases fit TRBD2. V shed 3 bases, J shed 2 bases, and the junction held 3 bases outside the gene matches. The CDR3 has 14 amino acids. Germline V lookup: CDR1 SGHAT, CDR2 FQNNGV. In DNA form, the CDR3 reads TGTGCCAGCAGCTTGGGGACTATACAAGAGACCCAGTACTTC. Protein: CASSLGTIQETQYF.

CDR3 nucleotides: TGTGCCAGCAGTGAGACTAGCCCGGCGATAGATGAGCAGTTCTTC. Translating it yields CASSETSPAIDEQFF. The J gene is TRBJ2-1, the V gene TRBV2; 7 bases line up with TRBD2. The CDR3 runs to 15 residues. V lost 3 bases and J lost 8; bases outside the gene matches: 10. CDR1 SNHLY and CDR2 FYNNEI come from the germline V gene.

The chain is built from TRBV10-1 and TRBJ1-2; TRBD1 might be the D (6 bases). V was clipped by 5 bases and J by 4 bases, with 20 bases between them. CDR3 size: 16 residues. The germline V gene encodes CDR1 WNHNN and CDR2 SYGVQD (reference sequence). CDR3 loop: CASSSNPVQGTYGYTF. The CDR3 DNA reads as TGCGCCAGCAGTTCCAACCCTGTCCAGGGGACCTATGGCTACACCTTC.

V and J are TRBV2 and TRBJ2-7; 9 nucleotides match TRBD2. The CDR3 is 15 amino acids. The J segment lost 4 bases and the V segment lost 7 bases, leaving 11 bases of the junction unmatched. Germline assignment: CDR1 SNHLY and CDR2 FYNNEI. The CDR3 DNA follows: TGTGCCAGCATGGGGGGGGCTAGCGGGGAATACGAGCAGTACTTC. Translating gives CASMGGASGEYEQYF.

The V gene is TRBV7-2, the J gene TRBJ1-2, with no clear D. Germline V gives CDR1 SGHTA, CDR2 FQGNSA. The CDR3 consists of 15 residues. V lost 3 bases and J 4 bases, leaving 15 bases between the germline ends. The CDR3, as DNA: TGTGCCAGCAGCTTCGTCCCTCCTAGGAGCTATGGCTACACCTTC. This sequence encodes CASSFVPPRSYGYTF.

The chain has TRBV11-2 and TRBJ1-2; TRBD1 agrees at 7 bases. CDR1 is SGHAT and CDR2 is FQNNGV in the germline V gene. The CDR3 extends over 16 amino acids. Losses at the gene ends were 4 bases for V and 7 bases for J; bases not matched to a gene: 15. The CDR3 sequence: CASSSPTTGMGSGYTF. CDR3 DNA sequence: TGTGCCAGCAGCTCCCCGACGACAGGGATGGGATCTGGCTACACCTTC.

This clone was counted once. The chain links TRBV9 to TRBJ1-5; D unclear. V dropped 4 bases and J dropped 4 bases, with 9 bases sitting between them. The CDR3 extends over 13 amino acids. The germline V gene has CDR1 SGDLS and CDR2 YYNGEE. The CDR3 region is CASSLKPNQPQHF. In DNA, the CDR3 is TGTGCCAGCAGCCTTAAGCCTAATCAGCCCCAGCATTTT. The whole variable domain, remainder taken from reference TRBV9 and TRBJ1-5, is DSGVTQTPKHLITATGQRVTLRCSPRSGDLSVYWYQQSLDQGLQFLIQYYNGEERAKGNILERFSAQQFPDLHSELNLSSLELGDSALYFCASSLKPNQPQHFGDGTRLSIL.

This sequence joins TRBV6-6 and TRBJ1-1, with unresolved D. The V end lost 1 base, the J end lost 5 bases, and 8 bases lay between the germline ends. There are 13 residues in the CDR3. Per germline, CDR1 MNHNY and CDR2 SVGAGI (reference sequence). The CDR3 sequence: CASSYLAETEAFF. In DNA, the CDR3 is TGTGCCAGCAGTTACTTAGCTGAAACTGAAGCTTTCTTT.

This chain uses TRBV30 with TRBJ2-1; TRBD1 matches at 9 bases. The CDR3 covers 14 residues. Germline CDR1 is GTSNPN and CDR2 is SVGIG (reference sequence). J gave up 8 bases and V 4 bases, and 9 bases lay outside the gene matches. Written as DNA, the CDR3 is TGTGCCTGGAAATTGGACAGGGGAATCCATGAGCAGTTCTTC. As protein: CAWKLDRGIHEQFF. The full variable domain, rest sourced from reference TRBV30 and TRBJ2-1, is SQTIHQWPATLVQPVGSPLSLECTVEGTSNPNLYWYRQAAGRGLQLLFYSVGIGQISSEVPQNLSASRPQDRQFILSSKKLLLSDSGFYLCAWKLDRGIHEQFFGPGTRLTVL.

V usage is TRBV2 and J usage is TRBJ2-7; TRBD1 aligns across 7 bases. With V trimmed by 6 bases and J by 5 bases, 4 bases remained unmatched. The germline gives CDR1 SNHLY, CDR2 FYNNEI. The CDR3 spans 12 residues. CDR3 region: CASRRGLNEQYF. In DNA, the CDR3 is TGTGCCAGCAGAAGGGGGCTGAACGAGCAGTACTTC.

The chain links TRBV29-1 to TRBJ2-2; 14 nucleotides match TRBD2. The junction had 5 bases not matched to a gene; V was cut back by 4 bases and J by 7 bases. This CDR3 is 15 amino acids long. Per germline, CDR1 SQVTM and CDR2 ANQGSEA. CDR3 coding DNA: TGCAGCGTTGGGGGACTAGCGGGAGAAATCGGGGAGCTGTTTTTT. Encoded protein: CSVGGLAGEIGELFF.

The V gene is TRBV6-6, the J gene TRBJ2-3, with 10 nucleotides matching TRBD2. V was pared by 4 bases and J by 4 bases, with 5 bases of the junction left unmatched. This CDR3 has 15 amino acids. The germline CDR1 and CDR2 sequences are MNHNY and SVGAGI (reference sequence). CDR3 amino acids: CASSLLAGVADTQYF. The CDR3 nucleotides read TGTGCCAGCAGTTTGCTAGCGGGAGTTGCAGATACGCAGTATTTT.

This sequence joins TRBV19 and TRBJ1-4; 8 bases agree with TRBD1. The V gene's germline CDR1 is LNHDA and CDR2 SQIVND (reference sequence). Losses at the gene ends were 5 bases for V and 7 bases for J; bases not matched to a gene: 15. The CDR3 is made up of 17 amino acids. The CDR3 is CASSYIDRQGRGEKLFF. The CDR3, as DNA: TGTGCCAGTAGTTACATTGACCGACAGGGGAGAGGTGAAAAACTGTTTTTT. Supplemented by reference TRBV19 and TRBJ1-4, the full variable domain reads DGGITQSPKYLFRKEGQNVTLSCEQNLNHDAMYWYRQDPGQGLRLIYYSQIVNDFQKGDIAEGYSVSREKKESFPLTVTSAQKNPTAFYLCASSYIDRQGRGEKLFFGSGTQLSVL.

J is TRBJ1-2 and V is TRBV28; D not certain. V was clipped by 5 bases and J by 3 bases, with 10 bases between them. The CDR3 covers 13 residues. Germline V gene lookup returns CDR1 MDHEN and CDR2 SYDVKM. The CDR3 is CASSPPGYYGYTF. In DNA, the CDR3 is TGTGCCAGCAGTCCCCCCGGGTACTATGGCTACACCTTC.

The J gene is TRBJ2-7, the V gene TRBV5-4, with TRBD1 matching 9 bases. Losses at the gene ends were 6 bases for V and 4 bases for J; bases not matched to a gene: 2. Germline V lookup: CDR1 SGHNT, CDR2 YYREEE (reference sequence). The CDR3 runs to 12 residues. The CDR3 here is CASTGTGYEQYF. The DNA of the CDR3 is TGTGCCAGCACAGGGACAGGGTACGAGCAGTACTTC.

The rearrangement links TRBV5-1 to TRBJ2-2; weak D call: TRBD1 (6 bases). The CDR3 spans 13 residues. Germline CDR1 reads SGHRS; CDR2 reads YFSETQ. With 2 bases removed from V and 5 bases from J, the gap between germline ends came to 7 bases. CDR3 sequence reads: CASSLQGTGELFF. The CDR3, as DNA: TGCGCCAGCAGCTTACAGGGTACCGGGGAGCTGTTTTTT.

The J gene is TRBJ2-7, the V gene TRBV5-1; 7 bases are a match to TRBD1. V trimming: 1 base; J trimming: 3 bases; junction bases outside the gene matches: 7. Per the germline V gene, CDR1 is SGHRS and CDR2 is YFSETQ. The CDR3 runs to 15 residues. The CDR3 sequence: CASSLSEGALYEQYF. CDR3 nucleotides: TGCGCCAGCAGCTTGTCCGAGGGGGCCCTCTACGAGCAGTACTTC. The whole variable domain, remainder taken from reference TRBV5-1 and TRBJ2-7, is KAGVTQTPRYLIKTRGQQVTLSCSPISGHRSVSWYQQTPGQGLQFLFEYFSETQRNKGNFPGRFSGRQFSNSRSEMNVSTLELGDSALYLCASSLSEGALYEQYFGPGTRLTVT.

The DNA of the CDR3 is TGCAGTGCTAGACTCAGCGAGCAGTACTTC. The encoded protein is CSARLSEQYF. This chain connects TRBV20-1 to TRBJ2-7, with D unresolved. The V and J ends lost 2 bases and 6 bases respectively, with 5 bases between them. The CDR3 has 10 amino acids. CDR1 DFQATT and CDR2 SNEGSKA come from the germline V gene (reference sequence).

The chain combines TRBV21-1 with TRBJ2-5; the D call of TRBD1 is as the table states it, not checked on the DNA. TRBV21-1 is shown as a pseudogene. This CDR3 spans 15 amino acids. The CDR3 DNA is TGTGCCAGCAGCCCTGCCGGGACAGGGAAAGAGACCCAGTACTTC. Translation gives CASSPAGTGKETQYF.